The text below deals with one T cell receptor (beta chain). Those patients picked for sequencing had displayed CD8+CD57+ cell expansion on flow cytometry. The CDR3 contains 13 residues. Germline CDR1 MNHNS, CDR2 SASEGT. Trimming left V 5 bases short and J 4 bases short, with 11 bases between. This entry comes from a study of CD8+CD57+ T cells in acquired aplastic anemia. TCR beta VDJ and CDR3 were profiled, and genomic DNA was the template. TCRdb processed the reads anew with MiXCR; each CDR3 protein has one entry. Counted here are around 120,000 distinct CDR3 sequences, 40% occurring once; the ten biggest clones make up about 2.4%.

The TCR was taken from a human donor with aplastic anemia. This chain links TRBV6-1 with TRBJ1-2; D not certain. The sequenced material came from sorted CD4+, CD8+, or CD8+CD57+ T cells (not recorded which) from PBMCs. The CDR3 nucleotides read TGTGCCAGCAGTCTCGGAAGCAGCTATGGCTACACCTTC. This sequence encodes CASSLGSSYGYTF.